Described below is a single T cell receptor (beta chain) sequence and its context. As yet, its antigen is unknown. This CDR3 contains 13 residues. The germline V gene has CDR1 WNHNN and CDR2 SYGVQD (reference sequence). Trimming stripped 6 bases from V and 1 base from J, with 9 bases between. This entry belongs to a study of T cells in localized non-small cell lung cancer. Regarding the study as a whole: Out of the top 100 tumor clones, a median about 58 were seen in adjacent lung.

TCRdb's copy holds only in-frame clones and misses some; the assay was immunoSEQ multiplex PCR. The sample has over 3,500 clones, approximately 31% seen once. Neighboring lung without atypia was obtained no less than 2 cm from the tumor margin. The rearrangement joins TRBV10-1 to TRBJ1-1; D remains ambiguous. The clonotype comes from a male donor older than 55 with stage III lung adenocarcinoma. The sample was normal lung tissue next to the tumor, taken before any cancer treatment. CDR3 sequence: CASREQTNTEAFF. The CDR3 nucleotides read TGCGCCAGCAGGGAACAGACGAACACTGAAGCTTTCTTT.